This T cell receptor (beta chain) was captured in a study of graft-versus-host responses after intestinal transplantation. Findings and caveats of the study: Patients with graft-donor T cell macrochimerism had high graft-versus-host to host-versus-graft clonal ratios in allografts.

The data were produced by immunoSEQ multiplex PCR, yet TCRdb's version contains in-frame clones alone and is incomplete. The sample lists under 55,000 clones, 75% to 95% occurring once. This clone was seen only a few times. Its antigen is unidentified. V lost 5 bases to trimming and J lost 4 bases; unmatched junction nucleotides: 1. The CDR3 covers 11 residues. Germline lookup yields CDR1 DFQATT and CDR2 SNEGSKA (reference sequence). The receptor was isolated from a human patient who received an intestinal transplant, so some T cells may come from the graft donor. Sequencing was performed on PBMCs, taken 524 days after transplant. The V gene is TRBV20-1, the J gene TRBJ2-5, with 7 bases identical to TRBD2. In DNA, the CDR3 is TGCAGTGCTGGGGGGGGAGAGACCCAGTACTTC. Translated, it gives CSAGGGETQYF.